The rows below give T cell receptor beta chains drawn from one sample of a study of blood T cell repertoires in COVID-19. Repertoires were generated with immunoSEQ multiplex PCR, while TCRdb's copy carries only in-frame clones and drops some. The repertoire has around 400,000 clones, around 87% of them found once; the top ten carry 2% to 2.5%. Source material: peripheral blood. The receptors shown here come from a woman aged 55 to 70 with COVID-19, enrolled during active disease. Each CDR3 is given with its conserved first and last residue. Fields, in order: J gene, V gene, D gene, clone size, CDR3 DNA, CDR3 protein. D genes are given only for firm matches. Clone size is given for some rows only: seen once, a few or many times, or a class if the clone is expanded.

>TRBJ2-5|TRBV6-5|.|.
TGTGCCAGCAGTTCCCCTACAGGGCACGAGACCCAGTACTTC
CASSSPTGHETQYF
>TRBJ1-4|TRBV5-4|.|.
TGTGCCAGCAGCTCGTGGGCTGCAACTAATGAAAAACTGTTTTTT
CASSSWAATNEKLFF
>TRBJ1-2|TRBV2|.|.
TGTGCCAGCAGTGGGGGGCAGGTTTATGAGGGCTACACCTTC
CASSGGQVYEGYTF
>TRBJ1-1|TRBV7-2|.|.
TGTGCCAGCAGCTTCAGGGGGAACACTGAAGCTTTCTTT
CASSFRGNTEAFF
>TRBJ2-7|TRBV6-5|TRBD1|.
TGTGCCAGCAGTTACTCGAACAGGGGGCTCTACGAGCAGTACTTC
CASSYSNRGLYEQYF
>TRBJ2-7|TRBV5-6|TRBD1|.
TGTGCCAGCAGCCCTTCGCTGGACAGGGCCTTATCCTACGAGCAGTACTTC
CASSPSLDRALSYEQYF
>TRBJ2-7|TRBV30|TRBD1|.
TGTGCCTGGAGTACCCCCCGACAGGGTCTTTACGAGCAGTACTTC
CAWSTPRQGLYEQYF
>TRBJ2-6|TRBV30|TRBD1|.
TGTGCCTGGTCTGGGACAGCTGGGGCCAACGTCCTGACTTTC
CAWSGTAGANVLTF
>TRBJ1-2|TRBV5-6|TRBD1|.
TGTGCCAGCAGCCTGGGACAGGGGGATATTCATGGCTACACCTTC
CASSLGQGDIHGYTF
>TRBJ2-7|TRBV7-2|TRBD1|.
TGTGCCAGCAGCTTAGGCCCCAGGACAGGGCTCGGCGAGCAGTACTTC
CASSLGPRTGLGEQYF
>TRBJ1-1|TRBV30|.|.
TGTGCCTGGACGAAGGGGGTGGGCACTGAAGCTTTCTTT
CAWTKGVGTEAFF
>TRBJ1-1|TRBV29-1|.|.
TGCAGCGTACGGGACGGAGGGGTGTCCACTGAAGCTTTCTTT
CSVRDGGVSTEAFF
>TRBJ2-2|TRBV19|.|few
TGTGCAATACGGAATCAGGAGAACACCGGGGAGCTGTTTTTT
CAIRNQENTGELFF
>TRBJ1-3|TRBV29-1|TRBD1|.
TGCAGCGCGTGGACAGGGTCACGATCTGGAAACACCATATATTTT
CSAWTGSRSGNTIYF
>TRBJ1-5|TRBV30|.|.
TGTGCCTGCCAGAAATATAGCAATCAGCCCCAGCATTTT
CACQKYSNQPQHF
>TRBJ1-4|TRBV7-3|TRBD1|.
TGTGCCAGCGGAACCGGGACAGTAAGAAGCGAAAAACTGTTTTTT
CASGTGTVRSEKLFF
>TRBJ1-2|TRBV19|.|.
TGTGCCAGTAGTAGTGGACAGCCCAGTGGCTATGGCTACACCTTC
CASSSGQPSGYGYTF
>TRBJ2-3|TRBV2|TRBD2|.
TGTGCCAGCAGTCCTAGCGGGGGAGAGGGAGATACGCAGTATTTT
CASSPSGGEGDTQYF
>TRBJ1-3|TRBV3-1/TRBV3-2|.|.
TGTGCCAGCAGCCCGGGACTAAATATCAACACCATATATTTT
CASSPGLNINTIYF
>TRBJ1-4|TRBV5-6|.|.
TGTGCCAGCAGGTCGGCCCGGGGGGCGTCTAATGAAAAACTGTTTTTT
CASRSARGASNEKLFF
>TRBJ1-4|TRBV29-1|TRBD1|.
TGCAGCGTTTCAGGGGGGATTAATGAAAAACTGTTTTTT
CSVSGGINEKLFF
>TRBJ2-7|TRBV6-5|TRBD1|.
TGTGCCAGCAGGATGAGGACAGGGAGCTCCTACGAGCAGTACTTC
CASRMRTGSSYEQYF
>TRBJ2-3|TRBV3-1/TRBV3-2|TRBD2|.
TGTGCCAGCAGCCGTGGACTAGCCCAAAACACAGATACGCAGTATTTT
CASSRGLAQNTDTQYF
>TRBJ1-1|TRBV9|.|.
TGTGCCAGCAGCGTAGGGGGAGGGGTAAGAACTGAAGCTTTCTTT
CASSVGGGVRTEAFF
>TRBJ1-2|TRBV7-8|.|.
TGTGCCAGCAGCTTACAACAGAACACTAACTATGGCTACACCTTC
CASSLQQNTNYGYTF
>TRBJ1-4|TRBV19|TRBD1|.
TGTGCCAGTAGTAGACAGGGCGGCGGTGAAAAACTGTTTTTT
CASSRQGGGEKLFF
>TRBJ2-2|TRBV7-3|TRBD1|.
TGTGCCAGCAGGCACAGGGGTGATACCGGGGAGCTGTTTTTT
CASRHRGDTGELFF
>TRBJ1-5|TRBV7-9|.|few
TGTGCCAGCAGCTTATCGGGTTTGAGCAATCAGCCCCAGCATTTT
CASSLSGLSNQPQHF
>TRBJ2-6|TRBV5-4|.|.
TGTGCCAGCAGCTTGGACCCTGGGACAGGGGCCAACGTCCTGACTTTC
CASSLDPGTGANVLTF
>TRBJ2-3|TRBV5-6|TRBD2|.
TGTGCCAGCAGCTTGGGGAGCGGGGATAGCACAGATACGCAGTATTTT
CASSLGSGDSTDTQYF
>TRBJ1-3|TRBV5-1|.|once
TGCGCCAGCAGCTTGGCCATCAGGGGCTCTGGAAACACCATATATTTT
CASSLAIRGSGNTIYF
>TRBJ2-7|TRBV11-2|TRBD2|.
TGTGCCAGCAGCTTCGTCCTAGCGGCAGAGCAGTACTTC
CASSFVLAAEQYF
>TRBJ1-4|TRBV21-1|.|.
TGTGCCCGGGGGACAGGGAGTAATGAAAAACTGTTTTTT
CARGTGSNEKLFF
>TRBJ2-3|TRBV3-1/TRBV3-2|.|.
TGTGCCAGCACCTCGACAAGCACAGATACGCAGTATTTT
CASTSTSTDTQYF
>TRBJ1-2|TRBV2|.|.
TGTGCCAGCAGTGATTCAGGGGTGGGTGGCTACACCTTC
CASSDSGVGGYTF
>TRBJ2-7|TRBV18|.|.
TGTGCCAGCTCACCCCGAGAGGTCCACGAGCAGTACTTC
CASSPREVHEQYF
>TRBJ1-6|TRBV4-1|.|once
TGCGCCAGCAGCCAAGAAGGACAGATCTCTTATTCACCCCTCCACTTT
CASSQEGQISYSPLHF
>TRBJ1-6|TRBV19|.|.
TGTGCCAGTAGTTCGACACGTTTAAGCTCCTATAATTCACCCCTCCACTTT
CASSSTRLSSYNSPLHF
>TRBJ1-1|TRBV7-9|.|.
TGTGCCACCCATAAGCGGCGGGTCACTGAAGCTTTCTTT
CATHKRRVTEAFF
>TRBJ1-1|TRBV12-3/TRBV12-4|.|.
TGTGCCAGCAGTTTAGGGGGGCGCACTGAAGCTTTCTTT
CASSLGGRTEAFF
>TRBJ2-1|TRBV25-1|.|.
TGTGCCAGCAGTTTTTTACAGGGTTTTGAGCAGTTCTTC
CASSFLQGFEQFF
>TRBJ1-5|TRBV6-2/TRBV6-3|.|.
TGTGCCAGCAGTTACTCGACGTTCAGGGGCGGACAGCCCCAGCATTTT
CASSYSTFRGGQPQHF
>TRBJ2-2|TRBV14|TRBD1|.
TGTGCCAGCAGACGGACAGGGAAGACCGGGGAGCTGTTTTTT
CASRRTGKTGELFF
>TRBJ2-5|TRBV18|TRBD2|.
TGTGCCAGCTCACGATTGACTAGCGGCGGGACCCAGTACTTC
CASSRLTSGGTQYF